The 14 T cell receptor beta chains below were found in one sample sequenced in a study of CD8+CD57+ T cells in acquired aplastic anemia (dated by TCRdb to 2016 to 2019). Sequencing relied on an Illumina HiSeq 2000. Genomic DNA served as template for TCR beta VDJ combination and CDR3 sequence profiling. TCRdb passed the public sequencing reads through fastp at Q25 and MiXCR, retaining productive beta sequences. Every distinct CDR3 protein forms one entry, paired with its most common genes and DNA. Across this sample there are under 200,000 distinct CDR3 sequences, with approximately 51% seen only once. Jointly, the top ten make up 3.2% of the sample. Patients chosen for sequencing had shown expansion of CD8+CD57+ cells by flow cytometry. The sequencing sample was made of sorted CD4+, CD8+, or CD8+CD57+ T cells (not recorded which) from PBMCs. These receptors all come from a human donor with aplastic anemia.

V is TRBV2 and J is TRBJ2-7, with D perhaps being TRBD1 or TRBD2 (5 bases each). The CDR3 length is 11 residues. The V and J ends lost 3 bases and 6 bases respectively, with 6 bases between them. The germline V gene encodes CDR1 SNHLY and CDR2 FYNNEI. This CDR3 is CASSEGREQYF. The CDR3 DNA is TGTGCCAGCAGTGAGGGACGCGAGCAGTACTTC.

For this clonotype: A much bigger clone sits one base away, suggesting this may be a read error. The gene calls are TRBV5-1 and TRBJ2-5, with 11 bases matching TRBD2. Looked up from germline, CDR1 is SGHRS and CDR2 is YFSETQ. The CDR3 runs 15 residues. CDR3 amino acids: CASSLVLAGGETQCF. The CDR3 DNA sequence: TGCGCCAGCAGCTTGGTCCTAGCGGGAGGTGAGACCCAGTGCTTC.

This rearrangement joins TRBV20-1 to TRBJ2-7; no clear D gene. The length of the CDR3 is 10 residues. V lost 6 bases, J lost 5 bases, and 8 bases lay in between. Per the germline V gene, CDR1 is DFQATT and CDR2 is SNEGSKA (reference sequence). CDR3 protein: CSALSNEQYF. CDR3 nucleotide sequence: TGCAGTGCGCTTTCCAACGAGCAGTACTTC.

This clonotype was seen many times. The chain joins TRBV9 to TRBJ1-1; 8 bases map to TRBD1. Germline V gene sequence: CDR1 SGDLS, CDR2 YYNGEE. This CDR3 has 13 amino acids. V dropped 4 bases and J dropped 4; count of bases not matched to a gene: 3. The CDR3 nucleotides read TGTGCCAGCAGCCCAGACAGGGGCACTGAAGCTTTCTTT. This codes for CASSPDRGTEAFF.

There are many counts of this clonotype. This chain connects TRBV6-5 to TRBJ2-1, with 9 bases lining up with TRBD2. Germline V lookup: CDR1 MNHEY, CDR2 SVGAGI. This CDR3 is 19 amino acids long. With 2 bases clipped from V and 0 bases from J, the junction kept 11 bases outside the gene matches. CDR3 nucleotides: TGTGCCAGCAGTTACCCCAACCGCGTTAGCGGGAGCTCCTACAATGAGCAGTTCTTC. Translation gives CASSYPNRVSGSSYNEQFF.

In regard to this clonotype: A read error may explain this, as a much larger clone is one base away. The CDR3 is CASSREPGRKAFF. The DNA of the CDR3 is TGTGCCAGCAGCCGAGAACCAGGCAGGAAGGCTTTCTTT. V usage is TRBV11-2 and J usage is TRBJ1-1; D gene unclear. Germline CDR1 is SGHAT and CDR2 is FQNNGV. The CDR3 spans 13 residues. Trimming left V 5 bases short and J 11 bases short, with 18 bases between.

This clonotype was seen repeatedly, ten times or more. Here the CDR3 DNA reads TGCGCCAGCAGCACCGGGGGGGCAGATACGCAGTATTTT. Translating gives CASSTGGADTQYF. The chain has TRBV10-2 and TRBJ2-3, with TRBD2 matching 8 bases. The germline V gene encodes CDR1 WSHSY and CDR2 SAAADI. V lost 6 bases and J lost 4; bases outside the gene matches: 3. The CDR3 extends over 13 amino acids.

V usage is TRBV9 and J usage is TRBJ2-2; TRBD2 matches at 9 bases. This CDR3 region has 16 residues. J lost 2 bases, V lost 0 bases, and 2 bases had no gene match. The V gene's germline CDR1 is SGDLS and CDR2 YYNGEE. CDR3 protein: CASSVGTSVNTGELFF. The CDR3 region has the DNA TGTGCCAGCAGCGTAGGGACTAGCGTTAACACCGGGGAGCTGTTTTTT.

This clonotype was detected a few times. This rearrangement joins TRBV10-3 to TRBJ2-7; tentative D call: TRBD1 (6 bases). The CDR3 spans 14 residues. Germline CDR1 is ENHRY and CDR2 is SYGVKD. The V end was cut by 2 bases, the J end by 2 bases, with 10 bases between. The CDR3 nucleotides are TGTGCCATCAGTGAGGGACAGCGGACCTACGAGCAGTACTTC. Amino acid sequence: CAISEGQRTYEQYF.

In the case of this clonotype: A much larger clone is a single base away; this may be a read error. The genes are TRBV7-9 and TRBJ2-5; no reliable D call. This CDR3 spans 15 amino acids. Germline V gives CDR1 SEHNR, CDR2 FQNEAQ (reference sequence). CDR3 residues: CASSHTPSHHETQYF. The CDR3 bases are TGCGCCAGCAGCCATACTCCGAGTCACCACGAGACCCAGTACTTC. Together with reference TRBV7-9 and TRBJ2-5, the CDR3 gives the full variable domain: DTGVSQNPRHKITKRGQNVTFRCDPISEHNRLYWYRQTLGQGPEFLTYFQNEAQLEKSRLLSDRFSAERPKGSFSTLEIQRTEQGDSAMYLCASSHTPSHHETQYFGPGTRLLVL.

Ten or more counts support this clonotype. The chain is built from TRBV5-6 and TRBJ1-1; D not certain. Germline CDR1 is SGHDT and CDR2 is YYEEEE. Trimming cost V 1 base and J 8 bases, with 15 bases left between them. The length of the CDR3 is 14 residues. The CDR3 bases are TGTGCCAGCAGCTTGATGGGAGAATTGGGCGAAGCTTTCTTT. It codes for CASSLMGELGEAFF.

V gene TRBV5-1 combines with J gene TRBJ2-7; tentatively, D is TRBD2 (7 bases). Germline lookup yields CDR1 SGHRS and CDR2 YFSETQ. This CDR3 is 16 amino acids long. The V end lost 3 bases, the J end lost 3 bases, and 19 bases lay between the germline ends. This CDR3 is CASSWGLSGDLYEQYV. The CDR3 DNA follows: TGCGCCAGCAGCTGGGGGCTAAGCGGGGACCTCTACGAGCAGTACGTC.

About this clonotype: This may arise from a read error, as a much more abundant clone is one base away. The rearrangement links TRBV10-3 to TRBJ1-2, with 8 nucleotides matching TRBD1. Trimming removed 5 bases from V and 6 bases from J; junction bases left unmatched: 5. This CDR3 region has 13 residues. Per germline, CDR1 ENHRY and CDR2 SYGVKD. CDR3 coding DNA: TGTGCCATCAGTTTGACAGGGGAGGATGGCTACACCTTC. Protein sequence: CAISLTGEDGYTF.

This clonotype is medium-sized (0.01 to 0.1%) in the sample. A junction boundary mismatches the germline segment, possibly from a read error. This chain uses TRBV20-1 with TRBJ2-1; TRBD2 matches at 10 bases. The CDR3 covers 12 residues. Germline V gene sequence: CDR1 DFQATT, CDR2 SNEGSKA (reference sequence). The CDR3 DNA sequence: TGCAGTGCGGGTATAGCGGGAGGCCCAAGGCTCTTC. The encoded protein is CSAGIAGGPRLF.